These 5 T cell receptor beta chains were sequenced from one sample in a study of CXCR3-negative and CXCR3-positive naive CD8 T cells. Overall study results and limits: Compared with CXCR3-negative naive cells, CXCR3-positive naive cells showed more hydrophobic TRB CDR3s.

These TCRs' antigens remain unknown. 5' RACE that incorporated UMI labels was used to prepare the TRB cDNA libraries. One entry per CDR3 protein, without DNA, is what TCRdb gives after re-calling the 5' RACE reads. This table lists 150,000 to 180,000 distinct CDR3 sequences. Sequencing was performed on naive CXCR3+ CD8+ T cells from blood. Subset specified: CD45RO-CCR7+CD27+CD95- naive CD8+ T cells expressing CXCR3 (TNR3+). These receptors were obtained from a human donor in good health. Some clones in this sample may be carry-over from other donors' samples.

V gene TRBV20-1 combines with J gene TRBJ2-7; TCRdb outputs TRBD1, but without DNA this stays unchecked. This CDR3 is built from 16 residues. Germline CDR1 reads DFQATT; CDR2 reads SNEGSKA (reference sequence). This chain's CDR3 is CSASWISGLSSYEQYF.

This chain links TRBV25-1 with TRBJ1-5; with no DNA, the TCRdb D assignment of TRBD1 cannot be verified. The CDR3 covers 15 residues. CDR1 is MGHDK and CDR2 is SYGVNS in the germline V gene. The CDR3 loop reads CASSPGTNSNQPQHF.

J is TRBJ2-1 and V is TRBV4-1; the D gene TCRdb calls, TRBD1, cannot be checked with no DNA. The germline V gene has CDR1 MGHRA and CDR2 YSYEKL. The length of the CDR3 is 16 residues. CDR3 in amino acids: CASSQVTAGSYNEQFF.

This sequence joins TRBV5-1 and TRBJ1-2; TCRdb calls TRBD1, which cannot be checked without DNA. CDR1 is SGHRS and CDR2 is YFSETQ in the germline V gene. CDR3 length: 16 residues. The CDR3 is CASSLAGSGGADGYTF.

This rearrangement joins TRBV12-3 or TRBV12-4 to TRBJ2-1. This CDR3 has 15 residues. CDR3 sequence reads: CASSFVGIGDNEQFF.